The clone carrying this TCR beta chain was counted a few times. Its matching antigen is unknown. The data were obtained in a study of T cells in Graves' hyperthyroidism and ophthalmopathy. Points from the study as a whole: For ophthalmopathy, model prediction preceded onset by a median about 6.2 months. Ophthalmopathy and stable hyperthyroidism were told apart by a 13 V-J model.

Researchers took RNA transcripts and amplified the TCR beta CDR3 regions from them. HTBI primers were used for first-round RT-PCR of the TCR CDR3. MiXCR, run by TCRdb on the multiplex PCR reads, gives a single entry per CDR3 protein. In the table there are under 500,000 distinct CDR3 sequences, over 12% of which are singletons. The CDR3 is 12 residues long. Germline CDR1 and CDR2: SGHRS and YFSETQ. V lost 3 bases to trimming and J lost 8 bases, with 9 bases between them. The receptor was isolated from a man aged 45 to 65 with Graves' ophthalmopathy. Material: blood. The rearrangement uses TRBV5-1 and TRBJ2-1; D may be TRBD1 or TRBD2 (6 bases each). CDR3 nucleotide sequence: TGCGCCAGCAGCTGGAGGGGGGATGAGCAGTTCTTC. Protein product: CASSWRGDEQFF.